The clone carrying this TCR beta chain has just one count. Participants spanned ages about 18 to 95 years and resided in 20 to 25 US areas. Assignments of participants to cohorts depended upon their own reported clinical history. The sample belongs to a study of blood T cell repertoires in COVID-19. The repertoire was sequenced with immunoSEQ multiplex PCR; TCRdb's copy has only in-frame clones and lacks some. The sample lists about 260,000 clones; 84% were seen once. This CDR3 region has 14 residues. Germline CDR1 reads LGHDT; CDR2 reads YNNKEL (reference sequence). Trimming cost V 2 bases and J 7 bases, with 14 bases left between them.

This clonotype was obtained from a man aged 30 to 39 with acute COVID-19. Specimen: PBMCs or T cells enriched from blood (not recorded which). J is TRBJ1-2 and V is TRBV3-1 (or the pseudogene TRBV3-2); D remains ambiguous. This chain's CDR3 is CASSQYQATGGYTF. In DNA form, the CDR3 reads TGTGCCAGCAGCCAATACCAGGCAACCGGTGGCTACACCTTC.